These 4 T cell receptor beta chains share one sample of origin, sequenced in a study of blood T cell repertoires in COVID-19. The protocol was immunoSEQ multiplex PCR, while the TCRdb copy is restricted to in-frame clones and leaves out a portion. In the table there are about 300,000 clones, over 75% of which are singletons. What was sequenced was PBMCs or T cells enriched from blood (not recorded which). The origin of the receptors is a woman aged 25 to 39 who had recovered from COVID-19.

The genes are TRBV9 and TRBJ2-5; no definite D call. This CDR3 is built from 13 residues. Germline loops: CDR1 SGDLS, CDR2 YYNGEE. V was clipped by 0 bases and J by 0 bases, with 3 bases between them. In DNA form, the CDR3 reads TGTGCCAGCAGCGTAGACAACCAAGAGACCCAGTACTTC. This translates into CASSVDNQETQYF. Drawing the rest from reference TRBV9 and TRBJ2-5, the complete variable domain is DSGVTQTPKHLITATGQRVTLRCSPRSGDLSVYWYQQSLDQGLQFLIQYYNGEERAKGNILERFSAQQFPDLHSELNLSSLELGDSALYFCASSVDNQETQYFGPGTRLLVL.

The rearrangement uses TRBV5-1 and TRBJ2-1; weak D call: TRBD2 (5 bases). Per the germline V gene, CDR1 is SGHRS and CDR2 is YFSETQ. Trimming took off 0 bases at V and 9 bases at J, with 16 bases between the two ends. The CDR3 extends over 15 amino acids. The DNA of the CDR3 is TGCGCCAGCAGCTTGGCCGAGGCGGGCGGCTCTGAGCAGTTCTTC. Amino acids: CASSLAEAGGSEQFF.

This chain connects TRBV14 to TRBJ2-3; D gene uncertain. Germline values: CDR1 SGHDN, CDR2 FVKESK. CDR3 length: 14 amino acids. Trimming took off 6 bases at V and 4 bases at J, with 14 bases between the two ends. The CDR3 region is CASSTIPLPDTQYF. CDR3 bases: TGTGCCAGCAGTACTATTCCTCTCCCAGATACGCAGTATTTT.

The chain recombines TRBV7-9 with TRBJ1-1; a weak D match, TRBD1 (5 bases). Per the germline V gene, CDR1 is SEHNR and CDR2 is FQNEAQ (reference sequence). This CDR3 has 14 amino acids. Trimming left V 4 bases short and J 1 base short, with 10 bases between. CDR3 nucleotides: TGTGCCAGCAGCTACAGCGGGGGGAACACTGAAGCTTTCTTT. This encodes CASSYSGGNTEAFF.